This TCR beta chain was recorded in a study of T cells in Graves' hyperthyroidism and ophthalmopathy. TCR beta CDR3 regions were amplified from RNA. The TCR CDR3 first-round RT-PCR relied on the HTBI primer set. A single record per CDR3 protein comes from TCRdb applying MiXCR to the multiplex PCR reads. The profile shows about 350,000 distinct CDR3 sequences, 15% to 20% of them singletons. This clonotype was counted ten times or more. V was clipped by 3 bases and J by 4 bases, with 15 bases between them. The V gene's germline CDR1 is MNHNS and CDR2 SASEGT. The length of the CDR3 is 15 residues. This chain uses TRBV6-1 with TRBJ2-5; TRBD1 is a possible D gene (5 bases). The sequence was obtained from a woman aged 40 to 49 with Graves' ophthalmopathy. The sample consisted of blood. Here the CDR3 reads CASSEISWGPETQYF. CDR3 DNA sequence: TGTGCCAGCAGTGAGATTTCTTGGGGCCCAGAGACCCAGTACTTC.